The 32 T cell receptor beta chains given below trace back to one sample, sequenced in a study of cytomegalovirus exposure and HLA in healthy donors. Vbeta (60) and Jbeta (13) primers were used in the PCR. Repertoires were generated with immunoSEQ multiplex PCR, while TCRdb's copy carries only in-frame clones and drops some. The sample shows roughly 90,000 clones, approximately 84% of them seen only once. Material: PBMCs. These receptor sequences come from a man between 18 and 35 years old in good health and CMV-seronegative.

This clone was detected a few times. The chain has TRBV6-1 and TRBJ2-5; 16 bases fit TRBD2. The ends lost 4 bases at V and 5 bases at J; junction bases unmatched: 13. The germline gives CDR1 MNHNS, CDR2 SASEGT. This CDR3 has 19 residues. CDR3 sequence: CASSAILMGLAGGQETQYF. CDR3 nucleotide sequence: TGTGCCAGCAGTGCCATATTAATGGGACTAGCGGGAGGGCAGGAGACCCAGTACTTC.

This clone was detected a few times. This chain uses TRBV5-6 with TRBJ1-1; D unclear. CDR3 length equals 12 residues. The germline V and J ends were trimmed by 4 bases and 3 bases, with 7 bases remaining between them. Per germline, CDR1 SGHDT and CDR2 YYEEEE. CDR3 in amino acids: CASSPGYTEAFF. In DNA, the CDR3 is TGTGCCAGCAGCCCAGGCTACACTGAAGCTTTCTTT.

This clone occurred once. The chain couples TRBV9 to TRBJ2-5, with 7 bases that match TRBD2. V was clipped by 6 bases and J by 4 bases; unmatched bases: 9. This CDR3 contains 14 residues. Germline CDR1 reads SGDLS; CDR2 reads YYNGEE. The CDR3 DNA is TGTGCCAGCACCAGCGGGAACCATGGAGAGACCCAGTACTTC. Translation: CASTSGNHGETQYF.

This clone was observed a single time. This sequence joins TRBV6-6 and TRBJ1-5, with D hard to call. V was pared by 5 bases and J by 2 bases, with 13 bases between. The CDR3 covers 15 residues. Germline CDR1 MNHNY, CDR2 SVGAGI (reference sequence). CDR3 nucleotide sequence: TGTGCCAGCAGTCGCCCCGATCCGGGCAATCAGCCCCAGCATTTT. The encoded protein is CASSRPDPGNQPQHF.

The CDR3 DNA reads as TGTGCCAGCAGCCAGGCCAGGAGCGGGAGCTTCGGCAATGAGCAGTTCTTC. As protein: CASSQARSGSFGNEQFF. The V call is TRBV7-9, the J call TRBJ2-1; 8 positions match TRBD2. In germline, CDR1 is SEHNR, CDR2 FQNEAQ (reference sequence). V shed 5 bases and J 6 bases; nucleotides not matched to a gene: 15. This CDR3 spans 17 amino acids.

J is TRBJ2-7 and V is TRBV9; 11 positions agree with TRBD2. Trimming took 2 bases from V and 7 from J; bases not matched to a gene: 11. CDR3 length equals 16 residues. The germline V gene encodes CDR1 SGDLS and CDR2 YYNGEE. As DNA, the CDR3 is TGTGCCAGCAGCGTGGAACTAGCGGGAGTCTTGGGGGAGCAGTACTTC. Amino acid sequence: CASSVELAGVLGEQYF.

The CDR3 bases are TGTGCCAGCAGTTACTCGACCAGGGGGCGCACTGAAGCTTTCTTT. Amino acids: CASSYSTRGRTEAFF. This rearrangement joins TRBV6-5 to TRBJ1-1, with 8 nucleotides matching TRBD1. CDR1 and CDR2 from the germline V gene are MNHEY and SVGAGI. This CDR3 contains 15 residues. Trimming removed 0 bases from V and 4 bases from J; junction bases left unmatched: 4.

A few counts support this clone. CDR3 DNA: TGCGCCAGCAGCCAAGATAACGCGGGCCACGAGCAGTACTTC. It yields the protein CASSQDNAGHEQYF. The V and J genes are TRBV4-1 and TRBJ2-7; weak D call: TRBD2 (5 bases). V lost 0 bases, J lost 5 bases, and 11 bases lay in between. The CDR3 covers 14 residues. From germline, CDR1 is MGHRA and CDR2 YSYEKL.

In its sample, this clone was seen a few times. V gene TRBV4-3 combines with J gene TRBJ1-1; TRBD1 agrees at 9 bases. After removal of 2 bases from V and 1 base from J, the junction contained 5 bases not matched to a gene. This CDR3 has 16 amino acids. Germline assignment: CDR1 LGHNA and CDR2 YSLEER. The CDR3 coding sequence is TGCGCCAGCAGCCAATTTACGGGACAGGGGAACACTGAAGCTTTCTTT. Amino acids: CASSQFTGQGNTEAFF.

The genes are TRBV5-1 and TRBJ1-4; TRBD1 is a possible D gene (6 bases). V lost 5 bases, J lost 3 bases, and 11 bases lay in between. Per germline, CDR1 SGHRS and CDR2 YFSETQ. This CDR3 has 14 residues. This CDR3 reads CASSSGVANEKLFF. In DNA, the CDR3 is TGCGCCAGCAGTTCAGGGGTTGCTAATGAAAAACTGTTTTTT. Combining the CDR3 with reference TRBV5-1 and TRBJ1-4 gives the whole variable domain KAGVTQTPRYLIKTRGQQVTLSCSPISGHRSVSWYQQTPGQGLQFLFEYFSETQRNKGNFPGRFSGRQFSNSRSEMNVSTLELGDSALYLCASSSGVANEKLFFGSGTQLSVL.

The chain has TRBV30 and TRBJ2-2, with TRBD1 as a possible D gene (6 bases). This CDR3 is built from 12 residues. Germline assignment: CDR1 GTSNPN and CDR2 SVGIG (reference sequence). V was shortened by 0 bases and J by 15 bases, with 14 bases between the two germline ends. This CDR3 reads CAWSVFGQIMFF. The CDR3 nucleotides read TGTGCCTGGAGTGTTTTTGGACAGATCATGTTTTTT.

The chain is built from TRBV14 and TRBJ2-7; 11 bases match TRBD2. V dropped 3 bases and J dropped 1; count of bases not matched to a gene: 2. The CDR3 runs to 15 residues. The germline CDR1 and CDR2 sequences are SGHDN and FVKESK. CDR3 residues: CASSHGTSGSYEQYF. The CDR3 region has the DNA TGTGCCAGCAGCCACGGGACTAGCGGATCCTACGAGCAGTACTTC.

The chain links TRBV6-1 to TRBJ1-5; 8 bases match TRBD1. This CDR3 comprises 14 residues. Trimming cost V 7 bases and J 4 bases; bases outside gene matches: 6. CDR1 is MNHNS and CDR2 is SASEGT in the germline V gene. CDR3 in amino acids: CASKFGQGNQPQHF. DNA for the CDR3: TGTGCCAGCAAGTTCGGACAGGGTAATCAGCCCCAGCATTTT.

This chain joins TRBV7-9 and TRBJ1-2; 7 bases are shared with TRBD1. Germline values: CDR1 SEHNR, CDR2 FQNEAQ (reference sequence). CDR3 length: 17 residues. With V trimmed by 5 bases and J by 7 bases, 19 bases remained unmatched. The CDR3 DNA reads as TGTGCCAGCAGCGGAGGACGGGACAGATCCCTCGTAAGTGGCTACACCTTC. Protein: CASSGGRDRSLVSGYTF.

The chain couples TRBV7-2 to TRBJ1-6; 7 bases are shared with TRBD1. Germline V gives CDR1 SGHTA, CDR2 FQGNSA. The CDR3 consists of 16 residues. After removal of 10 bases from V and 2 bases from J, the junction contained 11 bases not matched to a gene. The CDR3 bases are TGTGCCATACAAACAGGGGAAAGGACCTATAATTCACCCCTCCACTTT. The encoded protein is CAIQTGERTYNSPLHF.

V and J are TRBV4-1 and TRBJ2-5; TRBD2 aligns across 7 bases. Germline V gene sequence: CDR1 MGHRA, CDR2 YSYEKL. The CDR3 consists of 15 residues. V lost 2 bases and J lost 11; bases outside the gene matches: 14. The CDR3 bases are TGCGCCAGCAGCCAAAGCGGGATTGGAGCGAAAGAGCAGTACTTC. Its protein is CASSQSGIGAKEQYF.

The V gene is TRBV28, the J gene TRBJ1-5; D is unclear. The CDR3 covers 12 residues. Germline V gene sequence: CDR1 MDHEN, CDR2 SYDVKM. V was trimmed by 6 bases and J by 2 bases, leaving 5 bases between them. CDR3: CASRAGNQPQHF. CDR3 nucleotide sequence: TGTGCCAGCAGAGCGGGCAATCAGCCCCAGCATTTT.

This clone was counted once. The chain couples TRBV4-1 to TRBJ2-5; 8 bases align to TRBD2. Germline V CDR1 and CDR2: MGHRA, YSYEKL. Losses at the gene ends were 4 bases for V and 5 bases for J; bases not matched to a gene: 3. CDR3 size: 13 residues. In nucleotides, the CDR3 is TGCGCCAGCAGCCGAGCGGGAGAGGAGACCCAGTACTTC. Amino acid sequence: CASSRAGEETQYF.

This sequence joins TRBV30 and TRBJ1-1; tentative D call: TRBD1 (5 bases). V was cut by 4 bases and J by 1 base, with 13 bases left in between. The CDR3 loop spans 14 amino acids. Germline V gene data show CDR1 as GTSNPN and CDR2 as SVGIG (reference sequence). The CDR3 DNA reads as TGTGCCTGGAAATCACAGGTCGAGAACACTGAAGCTTTCTTT. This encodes CAWKSQVENTEAFF.

DNA for the CDR3: TGTGCCAGCAGCAAACCGGGAACCCCGGACACTGAAGCTTTCTTT. Its translation: CASSKPGTPDTEAFF. The chain couples TRBV5-6 to TRBJ1-1; D is unclear. V lost 4 bases, J lost 3 bases, and 16 bases lay in between. The V gene's germline CDR1 is SGHDT and CDR2 YYEEEE. The CDR3 sequence is 15 residues long.

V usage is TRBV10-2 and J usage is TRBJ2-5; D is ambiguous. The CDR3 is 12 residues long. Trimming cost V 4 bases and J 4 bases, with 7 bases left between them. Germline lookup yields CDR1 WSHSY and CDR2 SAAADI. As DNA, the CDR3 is TGCGCCAGCAGTGGACTTGGAGAGACCCAGTACTTC. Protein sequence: CASSGLGETQYF.

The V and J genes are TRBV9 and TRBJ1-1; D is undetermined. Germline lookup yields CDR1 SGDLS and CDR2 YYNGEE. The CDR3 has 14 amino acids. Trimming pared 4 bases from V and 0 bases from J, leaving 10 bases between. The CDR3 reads CASSPSGVNTEAFF. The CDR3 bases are TGTGCCAGCAGCCCCAGCGGGGTGAACACTGAAGCTTTCTTT.

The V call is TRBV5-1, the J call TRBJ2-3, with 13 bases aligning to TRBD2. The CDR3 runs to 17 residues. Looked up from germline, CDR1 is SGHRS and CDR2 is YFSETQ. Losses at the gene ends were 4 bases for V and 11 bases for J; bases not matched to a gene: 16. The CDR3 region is CASSPSGLAGWVEGQYF. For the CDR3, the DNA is TGCGCCAGCAGCCCGTCGGGACTAGCGGGGTGGGTCGAGGGGCAGTATTTT.

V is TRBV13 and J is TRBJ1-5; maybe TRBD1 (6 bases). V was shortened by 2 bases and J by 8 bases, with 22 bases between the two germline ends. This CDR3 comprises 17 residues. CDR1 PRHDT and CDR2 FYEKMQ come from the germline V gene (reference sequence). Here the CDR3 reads CASSLHTAGALGEPQHF. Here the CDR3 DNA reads TGTGCCAGCAGCTTACACACGGCAGGGGCTTTAGGGGAGCCCCAGCATTTT.

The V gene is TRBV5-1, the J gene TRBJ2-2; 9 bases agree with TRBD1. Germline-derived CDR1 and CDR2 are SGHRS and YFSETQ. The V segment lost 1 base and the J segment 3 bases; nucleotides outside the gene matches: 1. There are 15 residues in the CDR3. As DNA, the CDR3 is TGCGCCAGCAGCTTGCGGGACAGGGACACCGGGGAGCTGTTTTTT. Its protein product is CASSLRDRDTGELFF.

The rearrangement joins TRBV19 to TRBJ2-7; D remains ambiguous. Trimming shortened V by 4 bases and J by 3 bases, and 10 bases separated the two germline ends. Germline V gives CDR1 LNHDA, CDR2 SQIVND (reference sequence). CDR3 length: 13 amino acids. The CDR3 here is CASSRAGYYEQYF. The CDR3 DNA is TGTGCCAGTAGTAGGGCCGGATACTACGAGCAGTACTTC.

CDR3 in DNA: TGCGCCAGCACCCGGGGCGGGAGCGGAGATACGCAGTATTTT. Amino acid sequence: CASTRGGSGDTQYF. The V call is TRBV10-1, the J call TRBJ2-3, with 7 bases lining up with TRBD2. Germline loops: CDR1 WNHNN, CDR2 SYGVQD (reference sequence). The trim removed 7 bases at V and 5 bases at J, leaving 9 bases unmatched. The CDR3 extends over 14 amino acids.

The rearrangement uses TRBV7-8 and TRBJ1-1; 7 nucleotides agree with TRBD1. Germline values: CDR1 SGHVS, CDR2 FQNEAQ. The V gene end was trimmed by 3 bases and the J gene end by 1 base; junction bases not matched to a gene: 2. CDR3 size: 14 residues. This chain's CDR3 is CASSFAGGNTEAFF. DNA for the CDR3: TGTGCCAGCAGCTTTGCAGGGGGGAACACTGAAGCTTTCTTT.

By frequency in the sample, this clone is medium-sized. The chain's CDR3 is CAWGDRGPYEQYF. The CDR3 nucleotides read TGTGCCTGGGGGGACAGGGGGCCCTACGAGCAGTACTTC. This chain connects TRBV2 to TRBJ2-7; 12 positions agree with TRBD1. From germline, CDR1 is SNHLY and CDR2 FYNNEI. This CDR3 is built from 13 residues. J gave up 2 bases and V 11 bases, and 4 bases lay outside the gene matches.

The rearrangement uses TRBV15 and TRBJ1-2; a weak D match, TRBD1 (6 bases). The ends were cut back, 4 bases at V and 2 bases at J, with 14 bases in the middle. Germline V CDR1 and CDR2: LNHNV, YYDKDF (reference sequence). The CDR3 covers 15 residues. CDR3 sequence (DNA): TGTGCCACCAGCAAACCGACGACAGGAAACTATGGCTACACCTTC. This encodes CATSKPTTGNYGYTF.

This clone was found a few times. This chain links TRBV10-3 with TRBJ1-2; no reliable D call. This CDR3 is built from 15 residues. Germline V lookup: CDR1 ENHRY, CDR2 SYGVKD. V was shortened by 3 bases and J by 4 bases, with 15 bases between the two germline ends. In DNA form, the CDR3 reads TGTGCCATCAGTGATTTGGAGGGCTCGGGCTATGGCTACACCTTC. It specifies CAISDLEGSGYGYTF.

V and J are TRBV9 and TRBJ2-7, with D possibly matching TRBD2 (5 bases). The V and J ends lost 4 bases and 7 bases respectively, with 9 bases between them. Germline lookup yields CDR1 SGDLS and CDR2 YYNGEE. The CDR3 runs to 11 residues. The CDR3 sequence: CASSSRGEQYF. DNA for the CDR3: TGTGCCAGCAGCTCAAGAGGGGAGCAGTACTTC.